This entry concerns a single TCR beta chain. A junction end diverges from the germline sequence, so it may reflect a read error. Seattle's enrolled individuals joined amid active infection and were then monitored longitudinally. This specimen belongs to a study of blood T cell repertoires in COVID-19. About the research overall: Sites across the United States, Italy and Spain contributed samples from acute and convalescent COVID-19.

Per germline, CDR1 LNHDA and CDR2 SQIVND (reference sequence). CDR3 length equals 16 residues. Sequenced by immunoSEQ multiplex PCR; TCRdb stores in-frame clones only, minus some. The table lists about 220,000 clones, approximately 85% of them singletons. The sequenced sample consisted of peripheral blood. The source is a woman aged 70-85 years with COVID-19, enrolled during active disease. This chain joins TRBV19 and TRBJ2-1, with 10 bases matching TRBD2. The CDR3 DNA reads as TGTGCCAGTAGCCCGCTAGCGGGAGATCCTTTTAATGAGCAGCTCTTC. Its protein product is CASSPLAGDPFNEQLF.